This entry is about one T cell receptor (beta chain). CDR3 length: 16 amino acids. In germline, CDR1 is KGHDR, CDR2 SFDVKD. Losses at the gene ends were 2 bases for V and 3 bases for J; bases not matched to a gene: 7. This record comes from a study of blood T cell repertoires in COVID-19. Study-level information: COVID-19 samples collected from the United States, Italy and Spain covered acute and convalescent phases. PBMCs, B-cell-depleted T cells, or T cells were the source of the cDNA or gDNA that made up the material.

In the source study's methods: Reference gene primer amplification gave estimated nucleated cell counts. TCRdb's table, derived via immunoSEQ multiplex PCR, lists solely in-frame clones and lacks some. V and J calls and clone size follow that table, whereas D and trimming were derived from the DNA. The table lists hundreds of thousands of clones, about 87% of them singletons, with 6% to 7% in the top ten. In Seattle, patients joined the study during active infection and were tracked longitudinally. The sequenced material came from peripheral blood. The receptor was isolated from a woman aged 45-65 years with COVID-19, enrolled during active disease. The rearrangement joins TRBV24-1 to TRBJ2-7; TRBD1 matches 9 bases. Written as DNA, the CDR3 is TGTGCCACCAGTGATTGGGGTTCGGGACAGGGCTACGAGCAGTACTTC. Residues: CATSDWGSGQGYEQYF.